The clone carrying this TCR beta chain was observed a handful of times. Its antigen is not identified. Expressed TCRB transcripts were sequenced after all isolated RNA was converted to cDNA. Profiled with immunoSEQ multiplex PCR; TCRdb holds only in-frame clones, not every one. The sample records about 660,000 clones, over 12% being singletons. The entry originates in a study of beta chain features in type 1 diabetes. The study, taken as a whole, reports: Relative to healthy donors, patients appeared to have naive, central memory and Treg TCRB repertoires that were more similar. There was a moderate but significant shortening of TCRB CDR3s in all four CD4+ subsets of Type 1 diabetes patients.

Using CD45RO/CCR7/CD25/CD127/CD95/CD27, CD4+ naive, central memory, regulatory and stem cell-like memory cells were sorted. What was sequenced was naive CD4+ T cells from blood. This clonotype was obtained from a young man with type 1 diabetes.

This chain's CDR3 is CASSLDWQGAEEAFF. The CDR3 bases are TGTGCCAGCAGCTTAGATTGGCAGGGAGCGGAAGAAGCTTTCTTT. The chain links TRBV7-9 to TRBJ1-1, with D perhaps matching TRBD1 (5 bases). This CDR3 has 15 residues. The V end was cut by 1 base, the J end by 8 bases, with 17 bases between. Germline CDR1 SEHNR, CDR2 FQNEAQ (reference sequence).